Listed here are 22 T cell receptor beta chains from one sample, sequenced in a study of cytomegalovirus exposure and HLA in healthy donors. Clones were sequenced by immunoSEQ multiplex PCR, and TCRdb holds only the in-frame ones, with some missing. The data hold over 100,000 clones, with 75% to 90% observed a single time. Input material: PBMCs. These TCRs come from a woman between 18 and 29 years old in good health and CMV-seronegative.

The chain carries TRBV7-2 and TRBJ2-7; tentative D call: TRBD2 (5 bases). V lost 3 bases, J lost 7 bases, and 13 bases lay in between. The CDR3 runs 13 residues. Germline assignment: CDR1 SGHTA and CDR2 FQGNSA. The CDR3 protein is CASSFGPREEQYF. DNA for the CDR3: TGTGCCAGCAGCTTCGGTCCCCGGGAAGAGCAGTACTTC.

The chain combines TRBV7-9 with TRBJ2-5; tentative D call: TRBD1 (6 bases). This CDR3 has 12 residues. Germline V CDR1 and CDR2: SEHNR, FQNEAQ (reference sequence). The CDR3 DNA sequence: TGTGCAACACCTGGGGGCGAACCGACCCAGTACTTC. Translating gives CATPGGEPTQYF.

The chain recombines TRBV6-1 with TRBJ1-6; D not certain. Looked up from germline, CDR1 is MNHNS and CDR2 is SASEGT. The V end was cut by 11 bases, the J end by 8 bases, with 10 bases between. The CDR3 has 11 residues. The CDR3 DNA sequence: TGTGCCGCAAAGACTGATTCACCCCTCCACTTT. Its translation is CAAKTDSPLHF.

CDR3 in amino acids: CASSLVQGPYEQYF. The CDR3 DNA is TGTGCCAGCAGCTTAGTACAGGGACCCTACGAGCAGTACTTC. The chain joins TRBV13 to TRBJ2-7, with a weak D call TRBD1 (6 bases). The CDR3 runs to 14 residues. Germline CDR1 reads PRHDT; CDR2 reads FYEKMQ (reference sequence). The V gene lost 1 base and the J gene lost 2 bases, with 9 bases spanning the gap.

The V call is TRBV19, the J call TRBJ2-3, with 8 positions matching TRBD2. The CDR3 has 17 amino acids. V lost 0 bases, J lost 4 bases, and 9 bases stayed unmatched. Germline values: CDR1 LNHDA, CDR2 SQIVND (reference sequence). The CDR3 nucleotides are TGTGCCAGTAGTATAGATCGGGCAGCGGGGGAAGCAGATACGCAGTATTTT. As protein: CASSIDRAAGEADTQYF.

Details on this clone: This may arise from a read error, as a much more abundant clone is one base away. The rearrangement links TRBV11-2 to TRBJ1-1; no clear D. CDR1 is SGHAT, CDR2 FQNNGV, per germline. The CDR3 sequence is 13 residues long. Trimming removed 2 bases from V and 2 bases from J, with 6 bases in between. CDR3 nucleotides: TGTGCCAGCAGCTTAAACACCAACACTGAAGCTTTCTTT. Amino acids: CASSLNTNTEAFF. Full variable domain (rest looked up from reference TRBV11-2 and TRBJ1-1): EAGVAQSPRYKIIEKRQSVAFWCNPISGHATLYWYQQILGQGPKLLIQFQNNGVVDDSQLPKDRFSAERLKGVDSTLKIQPAKLEDSAVYLCASSLNTNTEAFFGQGTRLTVV.

This clone was seen a handful of times. The chain carries TRBV28 and TRBJ1-1; possible D gene TRBD1, 5 bases. Deletions cut 6 bases from V and 6 bases from J, with 8 bases between. The CDR3 is 11 amino acids. In germline, CDR1 is MDHEN, CDR2 SYDVKM. The CDR3 is CASRSGPEAFF. CDR3 nucleotide sequence: TGTGCCAGCAGATCAGGGCCTGAAGCTTTCTTT.

This clone was picked up one time. This chain uses TRBV5-6 with TRBJ1-2; a possible D gene is TRBD1 (5 bases). CDR3 length equals 13 residues. V lost 2 bases and J lost 6, with 11 bases in between. Germline CDR1 is SGHDT and CDR2 is YYEEEE. CDR3 in DNA: TGTGCCAGCAGCTTAGCAGGGTGGGATGGCTACACCTTC. Translating gives CASSLAGWDGYTF.

This chain connects TRBV7-8 to TRBJ1-5; D is undetermined. The CDR3 covers 18 residues. CDR1 is SGHVS and CDR2 is FQNEAQ in the germline V gene. The ends were cut back, 2 bases at V and 4 bases at J, with 21 bases in the middle. The chain's CDR3 is CASSLLNLSRKANQPQHF. In DNA form, the CDR3 reads TGTGCCAGCAGCTTACTTAATCTCTCCAGGAAGGCGAATCAGCCCCAGCATTTT.

The rearrangement joins TRBV10-2 to TRBJ1-1; 9 nucleotides align to TRBD1. This CDR3 comprises 16 residues. J was trimmed by 4 bases and V by 0 bases; bases with no gene match: 6. The V gene's germline CDR1 is WSHSY and CDR2 SAAADI. In nucleotides, the CDR3 is TGCGCCAGCAGTGAGTCGAACTCACAGGGGGCCACTGAAGCTTTCTTT. It is translated as CASSESNSQGATEAFF.

This rearrangement joins TRBV9 to TRBJ2-3, with 9 bases fitting TRBD1. The CDR3 runs 15 residues. Germline assignment: CDR1 SGDLS and CDR2 YYNGEE. V dropped 3 bases and J dropped 2; count of bases not matched to a gene: 4. The CDR3, as DNA: TGTGCCAGCAGCGAACAGGGGGCGTACACAGATACGCAGTATTTT. Its translation is CASSEQGAYTDTQYF.

The gene calls are TRBV9 and TRBJ1-3, with D possibly matching TRBD1 (6 bases). Trimming took off 2 bases at V and 4 bases at J, with 13 bases between the two ends. The germline gives CDR1 SGDLS, CDR2 YYNGEE. This CDR3 has 15 amino acids. The DNA for the CDR3 is TGTGCCAGCAGCGTTACACCGGGACAAGGAAACACCATATATTTT. Amino acids: CASSVTPGQGNTIYF. The whole variable domain, filled in from reference TRBV9 and TRBJ1-3, reads DSGVTQTPKHLITATGQRVTLRCSPRSGDLSVYWYQQSLDQGLQFLIQYYNGEERAKGNILERFSAQQFPDLHSELNLSSLELGDSALYFCASSVTPGQGNTIYFGEGSWLTVV.

The chain couples TRBV9 to TRBJ2-3, with a possible D match to TRBD2 (6 bases). Germline loops: CDR1 SGDLS, CDR2 YYNGEE. Trimming cost V 2 bases and J 6 bases, with 10 bases left between them. The CDR3 contains 13 residues. In DNA, the CDR3 is TGTGCCAGCAGCGTTGGGGGGTCCGATACGCAGTATTTT. Translation: CASSVGGSDTQYF.

The chain links TRBV15 to TRBJ2-2, with D perhaps TRBD1 (6 bases). The ends were cut back, 1 base at V and 4 bases at J, with 10 bases in the middle. Germline lookup yields CDR1 LNHNV and CDR2 YYDKDF (reference sequence). This CDR3 region has 15 residues. The CDR3 DNA follows: TGTGCCACCAGCAGAGTCGGACAGCTCACCGGGGAGCTGTTTTTT. It specifies CATSRVGQLTGELFF.

The chain links TRBV19 to TRBJ2-2; unclear D gene. Trimming took 5 bases from V and 0 from J, leaving 10 bases between them. CDR1 and CDR2 (germline): LNHDA, SQIVND (reference sequence). The CDR3 is made up of 15 amino acids. Written as DNA, the CDR3 is TGTGCCAGTAGTTCAGCGTCCGCGAACACCGGGGAGCTGTTTTTT. It codes for CASSSASANTGELFF.

This clone showed up just once. V usage is TRBV5-1 and J usage is TRBJ2-5; D might be TRBD2 (6 bases). Trimming left V 0 bases short and J 3 bases short, with 9 bases between. The CDR3 runs to 14 residues. Per germline, CDR1 SGHRS and CDR2 YFSETQ. The CDR3 spells CASSLVSGEETQYF. The CDR3 region has the DNA TGCGCCAGCAGCTTGGTTTCGGGGGAAGAGACCCAGTACTTC.

The chain joins TRBV18 to TRBJ1-2; maybe TRBD1 (5 bases). This CDR3 has 14 residues. Germline CDR1 reads KGHSH; CDR2 reads LQKENI. With 3 bases removed from V and 8 bases from J, the gap between germline ends came to 16 bases. In nucleotides, the CDR3 is TGTGCCAGCTCACCTGAGGGAGGGGATTACGGCTACACCTTC. Protein product: CASSPEGGDYGYTF.

In the case of this clone: A read error may produce the germline difference seen at one junction end. This chain uses TRBV13 with TRBJ1-1; maybe TRBD1 (6 bases). Germline V lookup: CDR1 PRHDT, CDR2 FYEKMQ (reference sequence). The CDR3 sequence is 16 residues long. The CDR3 nucleotides read TGTGCCAGCAGCCTAGGGGGGGCCCTCATGAACACTGAAGCTTTCTTT. Protein product: CASSLGGALMNTEAFF.

V is TRBV18 and J is TRBJ1-1, with D possibly matching TRBD1 (6 bases). This CDR3 region has 16 residues. Germline CDR1 and CDR2: KGHSH and LQKENI. V gave up 2 bases and J gave up 0 bases, with 13 bases separating them. The CDR3: CASSPMTGLMNTEAFF. CDR3 sequence (DNA): TGTGCCAGCTCACCAATGACAGGCCTCATGAACACTGAAGCTTTCTTT.

A note on this clone: At one boundary the junction diverges from the germline segment, which might be a read error. V and J are TRBV7-8 and TRBJ1-1; TRBD1 matches 7 bases. The CDR3 contains 12 residues. CDR1 is SGHVS, CDR2 FQNEAQ, per germline. The CDR3 sequence is CASSLDPDRARF. The CDR3 DNA sequence: TGTGCCAGCAGCTTAGACCCAGACAGGGCCAGATTT.

The CDR3 sequence: CASSIGTLGGYTF. The CDR3 region has the DNA TGTGCCAGTAGTATAGGAACTCTCGGTGGCTACACCTTC. The chain employs TRBV19 and TRBJ1-2; D gene unclear. Per germline, CDR1 LNHDA and CDR2 SQIVND (reference sequence). The CDR3 runs 13 residues. The ends were cut back, 1 base at V and 7 bases at J, with 10 bases in the middle. The full variable domain, rest sourced from reference TRBV19 and TRBJ1-2, is DGGITQSPKYLFRKEGQNVTLSCEQNLNHDAMYWYRQDPGQGLRLIYYSQIVNDFQKGDIAEGYSVSREKKESFPLTVTSAQKNPTAFYLCASSIGTLGGYTFGSGTRLTVV.

The rearrangement links TRBV19 to TRBJ1-1; 7 bases match TRBD1. Germline loops: CDR1 LNHDA, CDR2 SQIVND (reference sequence). The trim removed 6 bases at V and 4 bases at J, leaving 14 bases unmatched. The CDR3 extends over 16 amino acids. The CDR3 DNA sequence: TGTGCCAGTAGACCACGACAGGGTAGGGGGAGCACTGAAGCTTTCTTT. Protein: CASRPRQGRGSTEAFF.